Listed here are 15 T cell receptor beta chains from one sample, sequenced in a study of T cell repertoires and HLA-DP antigens. The repertoire was sequenced with immunoSEQ multiplex PCR; TCRdb's copy has only in-frame clones and lacks some. The table records some 110,000 clones, almost 95% of them present only once. Their antigens are not known. Source material: CD4+ T cells from PBMCs. Source of these receptors: a woman under 30 in good health and CMV-seronegative.

The rearrangement links TRBV9 to TRBJ2-1; a possible D gene is TRBD2 (7 bases). The V gene lost 3 bases and the J gene lost 4 bases, with 17 bases spanning the gap. The CDR3 consists of 16 residues. In germline, CDR1 is SGDLS, CDR2 YYNGEE. The CDR3 protein is CASSALRGQGYNEQFF. CDR3 DNA sequence: TGTGCCAGCAGCGCTCTGCGGGGGCAAGGGTACAATGAGCAGTTCTTC.

In DNA form, the CDR3 reads TGCGCCAGCAGCTTGGAGGGGAACAACTATGGCTACACCTTC. Translating gives CASSLEGNNYGYTF. The rearrangement uses TRBV5-1 and TRBJ1-2; perhaps TRBD1 as D (5 bases). There are 14 residues in the CDR3. V lost 0 bases to trimming and J lost 2 bases, with 8 bases between them. The germline gives CDR1 SGHRS, CDR2 YFSETQ. The entire variable domain, with the rest obtained from reference TRBV5-1 and TRBJ1-2, is as follows: KAGVTQTPRYLIKTRGQQVTLSCSPISGHRSVSWYQQTPGQGLQFLFEYFSETQRNKGNFPGRFSGRQFSNSRSEMNVSTLELGDSALYLCASSLEGNNYGYTFGSGTRLTVV.

The chain carries TRBV19 and TRBJ1-1, with TRBD1 identical over 8 bases. The CDR3 length is 13 residues. Germline V CDR1 and CDR2: LNHDA, SQIVND (reference sequence). V lost 8 bases, J lost 5 bases, and 7 bases stayed unmatched. CDR3 sequence: CASGSTGGTEAFF. CDR3 nucleotide sequence: TGTGCCAGTGGGTCCACAGGGGGTACTGAAGCTTTCTTT. Supplemented by reference TRBV19 and TRBJ1-1, the full variable domain reads DGGITQSPKYLFRKEGQNVTLSCEQNLNHDAMYWYRQDPGQGLRLIYYSQIVNDFQKGDIAEGYSVSREKKESFPLTVTSAQKNPTAFYLCASGSTGGTEAFFGQGTRLTVV.

The rearrangement joins TRBV4-1 to TRBJ2-3; tentative D call: TRBD2 (5 bases). CDR1 MGHRA and CDR2 YSYEKL come from the germline V gene. The CDR3 loop spans 17 amino acids. V was shortened by 4 bases and J by 1 base, with 18 bases between the two germline ends. CDR3 loop: CASSLGFLAVGTDTQYF. The CDR3 DNA is TGCGCCAGCAGCCTCGGCTTCCTAGCAGTGGGCACAGATACGCAGTATTTT.

V gene TRBV28 combines with J gene TRBJ1-2, with D possibly matching TRBD1 (5 bases). CDR3 length: 14 amino acids. Trimming cost V 3 bases and J 7 bases, with 15 bases left between them. CDR1 and CDR2 (germline): MDHEN, SYDVKM. Written as DNA, the CDR3 is TGTGCCAGCAGTTTCTTGGGCAGGGTCGGTGGCTACACCTTC. Protein product: CASSFLGRVGGYTF.

The chain couples TRBV19 to TRBJ1-2, with 10 bases matching TRBD1. Germline CDR1 is LNHDA and CDR2 is SQIVND (reference sequence). Trimming took 2 bases from V and 3 from J; bases not matched to a gene: 3. The length of the CDR3 is 15 residues. The CDR3 protein is CASSISGTGDYGYTF. For the CDR3, the DNA is TGTGCCAGTAGTATATCCGGGACAGGGGACTATGGCTACACCTTC.

This chain links TRBV27 with TRBJ2-5, with 8 bases lining up with TRBD1. The V and J ends lost 3 bases and 7 bases, in that order; junction bases with no gene match: 13. The CDR3 is made up of 16 amino acids. Germline loops: CDR1 MNHEY, CDR2 SMNVEV (reference sequence). CDR3 DNA: TGTGCCAGCAGTTTCGGGCAGGGGGCCGGCGAGTCGACCCAGTACTTC. Its protein is CASSFGQGAGESTQYF.

The V and J genes are TRBV5-6 and TRBJ2-5; maybe TRBD1 (5 bases). Germline CDR1 is SGHDT and CDR2 is YYEEEE. The CDR3 extends over 15 amino acids. Trimming removed 0 bases at V and 5 bases at J, with 14 bases between. This chain's CDR3 is CASSLDRPGLETQYF. CDR3 nucleotides: TGTGCCAGCAGCTTGGACAGGCCGGGCCTGGAGACCCAGTACTTC.

The V call is TRBV2, the J call TRBJ2-1; 10 nucleotides line up with TRBD1. Germline V gene sequence: CDR1 SNHLY, CDR2 FYNNEI. V lost 4 bases, J lost 7 bases, and 13 bases stayed unmatched. The CDR3 spans 17 residues. CDR3 protein: CASSGRDYRQGANEQFF. DNA of the CDR3: TGTGCCAGCAGTGGCCGAGATTACCGACAGGGGGCTAATGAGCAGTTCTTC.

The chain combines TRBV7-9 with TRBJ1-4; 7 bases fit TRBD1. The CDR3 is made up of 15 amino acids. CDR1 SEHNR and CDR2 FQNEAQ come from the germline V gene (reference sequence). J lost 12 bases, V lost 5 bases, and 15 bases had no gene match. This CDR3 reads CASSTDRDSPWELFF. The CDR3 coding sequence is TGTGCCAGCAGCACCGACAGGGATTCCCCTTGGGAACTGTTTTTT.

J is TRBJ2-1 and V is TRBV6-5; perhaps TRBD2 as D (6 bases). Trimming cost V 4 bases and J 6 bases, with 13 bases left between them. From germline, CDR1 is MNHEY and CDR2 SVGAGI. The CDR3 is 14 residues long. The DNA for the CDR3 is TGTGCCAGCAGTTTAAAAGCGGGCCGCAATGAGCAGTTCTTC. Translating it yields CASSLKAGRNEQFF.

As for this clone: The junction differs from germline at one of its ends, possibly a read error. The V and J genes are TRBV6-5 and TRBJ1-2; TRBD1 aligns across 8 bases. Looked up from germline, CDR1 is MNHEY and CDR2 is SVGAGI. There are 13 residues in the CDR3. In DNA form, the CDR3 reads TGTGCCAGCACTAGACCCGGGACAGGCTCCTTAGCCTTC. It specifies CASTRPGTGSLAF.

The chain links TRBV18 to TRBJ2-2; tentatively, D is TRBD2 (7 bases). With 3 bases removed from V and 2 bases from J, the gap between germline ends came to 13 bases. CDR1 and CDR2 (germline): KGHSH, LQKENI. CDR3 length: 16 amino acids. CDR3 amino acids: CASSPSGGRNTGELFF. CDR3 bases: TGTGCCAGCTCACCCTCCGGGGGGCGCAACACCGGGGAGCTGTTTTTT.

With respect to this clone: The sample has other DNA sequences that encode this CDR3 too. The CDR3 nucleotides are TGTGCCAGGGGGGGTCCCAGCGGGGAGGGCTACACCTTC. Its translation: CARGGPSGEGYTF. This chain uses TRBV2 with TRBJ1-2, with TRBD1 as a possible D gene (5 bases). V lost 9 bases, J lost 8 bases, and 19 bases lay in between. The CDR3 is 13 residues long. From germline, CDR1 is SNHLY and CDR2 FYNNEI.

This chain links TRBV18 with TRBJ1-1, with a weak D call TRBD1 (6 bases). The CDR3 contains 17 residues. Germline V gene lookup returns CDR1 KGHSH and CDR2 LQKENI. V lost 0 bases and J 1 base, leaving 15 bases between the germline ends. In DNA form, the CDR3 reads TGTGCCAGCTCACCACCTCTCATCGGGACACGGAACACTGAAGCTTTCTTT. This gives the protein CASSPPLIGTRNTEAFF.